This TCR beta chain was identified in a study of cytomegalovirus exposure and HLA in healthy donors. This clone has a handful of counts. PCR primers comprised 60 Vbeta and 13 Jbeta primers. Here immunoSEQ multiplex PCR was the method, and the copy in TCRdb shows in-frame clones only, minus some. The data show about 200,000 clones, approximately 78% seen once. Sequencing input: PBMCs. The sequence was obtained from a man aged 25 to 40 in good health and CMV-seronegative.

In DNA form, the CDR3 reads TGTGCCAGCAGTGAAGGTGGGGGGGTAAGCACAGATACGCAGTATTTT. It translates to CASSEGGGVSTDTQYF. V and J are TRBV2 and TRBJ2-3, with 7 positions matching TRBD2. This CDR3 is 16 amino acids long. V lost 1 base, J lost 0 bases, and 4 bases stayed unmatched. In germline, CDR1 is SNHLY, CDR2 FYNNEI.